Each of the 14 T cell receptor beta chains below was sequenced from the same sample in a study of T-cell reconstitution after alpha-beta-depleted transplantation in children. Unique molecular identifiers were incorporated into the prepared TCRbeta library. TCRdb called the PCR reads again in MiXCR, with one record for every CDR3 protein. The data show about 830,000 distinct CDR3 sequences, with about 16% seen just once and roughly 5% held by the top ten. The sample here was PBMCs, mostly from graft donor cells, taken 360 days after TCRalphabeta/CD19-depleted stem cell transplant. The receptors here all came from a male patient younger than 18 who had a stem cell transplant for acute lymphoblastic leukemia, so the T cells may come from the graft donor.

V is TRBV3-1 and J is TRBJ2-3; D remains ambiguous. Trimming removed 3 bases at V and 7 bases at J, with 8 bases between. Germline-derived CDR1 and CDR2 are LGHDT and YNNKEL (reference sequence). This CDR3 is 12 amino acids long. CDR3 region: CASSQRTHTQYF. CDR3 DNA sequence: TGTGCCAGCAGCCAGCGTACCCATACGCAGTATTTT.

This clonotype has only a few counts. V usage is TRBV7-9 and J usage is TRBJ2-3, with a weak D call TRBD2 (5 bases). This CDR3 comprises 15 residues. Germline-derived CDR1 and CDR2 are SEHNR and FQNEAQ (reference sequence). Trimming removed 1 base at V and 1 base at J, with 9 bases between. CDR3 nucleotide sequence: TGTGCCAGCAGCTTAGACTCGCGGGGCACAGATACGCAGTATTTT. This sequence encodes CASSLDSRGTDTQYF. Looking up the rest from reference TRBV7-9 and TRBJ2-3 gives the full variable domain: DTGVSQNPRHKITKRGQNVTFRCDPISEHNRLYWYRQTLGQGPEFLTYFQNEAQLEKSRLLSDRFSAERPKGSFSTLEIQRTEQGDSAMYLCASSLDSRGTDTQYFGPGTRLTVL.

A few counts support this clonotype. The V gene is TRBV5-1, the J gene TRBJ2-1, with 10 nucleotides matching TRBD2. V trimming: 1 base; J trimming: 8 bases; junction bases outside the gene matches: 3. This CDR3 region has 14 residues. The germline CDR1 and CDR2 sequences are SGHRS and YFSETQ. The CDR3 DNA sequence: TGCGCCAGCAGCTTGAGCGGGAGGGCCCATGAGCAGTTCTTC. This translates into CASSLSGRAHEQFF.

This clonotype was picked up many times. V is TRBV2 and J is TRBJ2-1; D might be TRBD1 or TRBD2, each matching 5 bases. The V gene's germline CDR1 is SNHLY and CDR2 FYNNEI. This CDR3 has 14 amino acids. V lost 7 bases, J lost 0 bases, and 10 bases lay in between. In DNA form, the CDR3 reads TGTGCCAGCATCAGGGAGAGCTCCTACAATGAGCAGTTCTTC. Protein product: CASIRESSYNEQFF.

The chain links TRBV20-1 to TRBJ1-2, with 12 positions matching TRBD1. The CDR3 is 15 residues long. Germline V gene data show CDR1 as DFQATT and CDR2 as SNEGSKA (reference sequence). V trimming: 3 bases; J trimming: 6 bases; junction bases outside the gene matches: 8. This CDR3 reads CSASRDRGLTDGYTF. The DNA of the CDR3 is TGCAGTGCTAGCCGGGACAGGGGGCTCACAGATGGCTACACCTTC.

Many counts were recorded for this clonotype. The chain has TRBV20-1 and TRBJ2-3; TRBD1 matches at 8 bases. Trimming cost V 4 bases and J 2 bases; bases outside gene matches: 5. The CDR3 is made up of 14 amino acids. Germline CDR1 DFQATT, CDR2 SNEGSKA (reference sequence). The CDR3 DNA is TGCAGTGCTACCGACAGGGGATCCACAGATACGCAGTATTTT. Residues: CSATDRGSTDTQYF.

The CDR3 spells CASTLQGARFGPNYGYTF. As DNA, the CDR3 is TGTGCCAGCACGTTACAGGGGGCGCGTTTTGGTCCTAACTATGGCTACACCTTC. The chain employs TRBV27 and TRBJ1-2; TRBD1 matches 9 bases. This CDR3 has 18 amino acids. The germline V gene encodes CDR1 MNHEY and CDR2 SMNVEV (reference sequence). V trimming: 7 bases; J trimming: 0 bases; junction bases outside the gene matches: 15.

This rearrangement joins TRBV6-1 to TRBJ2-2; no firm D call. The germline V and J ends were trimmed by 6 bases and 7 bases, with 12 bases remaining between them. The CDR3 extends over 13 amino acids. Germline CDR1 and CDR2: MNHNS and SASEGT. Written as DNA, the CDR3 is TGTGCCAGCAGGGCGAGAATGCTCGGGGAGCTGTTTTTT. Translated: CASRARMLGELFF.

This clonotype was found a few times. V usage is TRBV7-3 and J usage is TRBJ2-3; 8 bases map to TRBD2. Trimming removed 1 base from V and 6 bases from J; junction bases left unmatched: 12. Germline V gene lookup returns CDR1 SGHTA and CDR2 FQGTGA. The CDR3 consists of 17 residues. CDR3 bases: TGTGCCAGCAGCTTAATAGGCGGGGGGCACCCCGAGGATACGCAGTATTTT. Its translation is CASSLIGGGHPEDTQYF.

A few counts support this clonotype. The rearrangement links TRBV11-1 to TRBJ2-3; D ambiguous. V was clipped by 5 bases and J by 6 bases, with 24 bases between them. Germline CDR1 is SGHAT and CDR2 is FQDESV (reference sequence). The CDR3 is made up of 17 amino acids. CDR3 region: CASSPLMTGSLADTQYF. Here the CDR3 DNA reads TGTGCCAGCAGCCCCCTCATGACTGGATCCCTCGCCGATACGCAGTATTTT.

This clonotype has just a few counts. This sequence joins TRBV12-3 or TRBV12-4 and TRBJ1-5; the D is unclear. V was shortened by 1 base and J by 4 bases, with 8 bases between the two germline ends. The CDR3 runs to 14 residues. CDR3 in DNA: TGTGCCAGCAGTTTAGAGAGCGGGAATCAGCCCCAGCATTTT. This gives the protein CASSLESGNQPQHF.

This clonotype was counted only a few times. The chain carries TRBV20-1 and TRBJ1-2; 7 nucleotides align to TRBD1. The CDR3 runs to 15 residues. The junction had 7 bases not matched to a gene; V was cut back by 3 bases and J by 0 bases. Germline-derived CDR1 and CDR2 are DFQATT and SNEGSKA (reference sequence). CDR3 DNA sequence: TGCAGTGCTAGCGATGGGACAGCAGCTAACTATGGCTACACCTTC. Translation: CSASDGTAANYGYTF.

The rearrangement joins TRBV3-1 to TRBJ2-2; no clear D. V dropped 0 bases and J dropped 0 bases, with 5 bases sitting between them. The length of the CDR3 is 15 residues. The germline V gene encodes CDR1 LGHDT and CDR2 YNNKEL (reference sequence). The CDR3 nucleotides read TGTGCCAGCAGCCAAGACCCCTCGAACACCGGGGAGCTGTTTTTT. This encodes CASSQDPSNTGELFF.

This clonotype was picked up a small number of times. This chain uses TRBV20-1 with TRBJ2-1; D gene ambiguous. This CDR3 spans 17 amino acids. The germline CDR1 and CDR2 sequences are DFQATT and SNEGSKA (reference sequence). The V gene lost 0 bases and the J gene lost 6 bases, with 21 bases spanning the gap. CDR3 sequence reads: CSARDPVWPGRANEQFF. CDR3 DNA sequence: TGCAGTGCTAGAGATCCGGTTTGGCCCGGACGGGCCAATGAGCAGTTCTTC.